This T cell receptor (beta chain) was sequenced for a study of blood T cell repertoires in COVID-19. Turning to the study itself: Acute and convalescent COVID-19 samples came from the United States, Italy and Spain. PBMCs, B-cell-depleted T cells, or T cells were the source of the cDNA or gDNA that made up the material.

Trimming removed 4 bases from V and 6 bases from J; junction bases left unmatched: 4. CDR1 and CDR2 from the germline V gene are SGHNT and YENEEA. This CDR3 has 13 residues. Under the authors' procedure: Reference gene primer amplification gave nucleated cell count estimates. TCRdb keeps only in-frame clones here, not all; method: immunoSEQ multiplex PCR. For V, J and clone size, that table is used; D and trimming come from the DNA. The sample contains roughly 53,000 clones, about 85% of which appear only once. V usage is TRBV11-3 and J usage is TRBJ1-2; 8 bases map to TRBD1. The receptor was isolated from a human donor in a cohort sampled during active COVID-19. The specimen sequenced was peripheral blood. CDR3 sequence (DNA): TGTGCCAGCAGCTCCGACAGGGGAGATGGCTACACCTTC. This gives the protein CASSSDRGDGYTF.